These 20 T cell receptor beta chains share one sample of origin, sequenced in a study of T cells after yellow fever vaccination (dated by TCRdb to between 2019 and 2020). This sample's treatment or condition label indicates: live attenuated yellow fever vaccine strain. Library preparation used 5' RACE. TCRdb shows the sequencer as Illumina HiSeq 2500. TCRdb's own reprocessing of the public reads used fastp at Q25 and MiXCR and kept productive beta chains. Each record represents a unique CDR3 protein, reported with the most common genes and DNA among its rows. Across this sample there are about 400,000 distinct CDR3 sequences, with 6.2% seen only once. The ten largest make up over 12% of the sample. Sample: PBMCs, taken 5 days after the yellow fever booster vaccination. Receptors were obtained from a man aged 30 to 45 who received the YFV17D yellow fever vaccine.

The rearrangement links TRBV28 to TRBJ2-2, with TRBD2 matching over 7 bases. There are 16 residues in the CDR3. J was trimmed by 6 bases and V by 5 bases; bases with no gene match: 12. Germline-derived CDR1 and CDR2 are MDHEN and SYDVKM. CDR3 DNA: TGTGCCAGCAGTAATAAGAGGACTAGTAGATCCGGGGAGCTGTTTTTT. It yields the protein CASSNKRTSRSGELFF.

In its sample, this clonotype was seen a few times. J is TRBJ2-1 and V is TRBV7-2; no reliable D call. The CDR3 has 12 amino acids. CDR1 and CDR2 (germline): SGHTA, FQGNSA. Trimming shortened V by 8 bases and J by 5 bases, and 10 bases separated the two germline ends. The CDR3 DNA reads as TGTGCCAGCGGGTACTACAACAATGAGCAGTTCTTC. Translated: CASGYYNNEQFF.

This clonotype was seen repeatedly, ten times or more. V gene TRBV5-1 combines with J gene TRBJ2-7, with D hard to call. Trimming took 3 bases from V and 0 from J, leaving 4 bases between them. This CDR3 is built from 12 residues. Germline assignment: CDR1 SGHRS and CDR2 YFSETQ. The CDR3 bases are TGCGCCAGCAGCTCCAACTCCTACGAGCAGTACTTC. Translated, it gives CASSSNSYEQYF.

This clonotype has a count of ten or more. CDR3 region: CASRGGYTGELFF. The CDR3 DNA reads TGTGCCAGCAGGGGCGGATACACCGGGGAGCTGTTTTTT. The genes are TRBV7-6 and TRBJ2-2; unclear D gene. V was trimmed by 6 bases and J by 3 bases, leaving 8 bases between them. This CDR3 has 13 residues. In germline, CDR1 is SGHVS, CDR2 FNYEAQ.

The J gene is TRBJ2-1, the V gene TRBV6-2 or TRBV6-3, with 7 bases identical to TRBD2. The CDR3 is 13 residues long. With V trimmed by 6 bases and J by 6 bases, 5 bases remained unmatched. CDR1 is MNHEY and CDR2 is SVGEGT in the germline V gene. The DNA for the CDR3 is TGTGCCAGCAGCCTGGGACTACGCAATGAGCAGTTCTTC. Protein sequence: CASSLGLRNEQFF.

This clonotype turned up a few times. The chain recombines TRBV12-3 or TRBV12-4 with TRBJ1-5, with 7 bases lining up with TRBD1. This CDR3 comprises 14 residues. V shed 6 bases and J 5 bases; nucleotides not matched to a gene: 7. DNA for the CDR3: TGTGCCAGCAGCCCAGAGACAGGGCATCAGCCCCAGCATTTT. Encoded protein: CASSPETGHQPQHF.

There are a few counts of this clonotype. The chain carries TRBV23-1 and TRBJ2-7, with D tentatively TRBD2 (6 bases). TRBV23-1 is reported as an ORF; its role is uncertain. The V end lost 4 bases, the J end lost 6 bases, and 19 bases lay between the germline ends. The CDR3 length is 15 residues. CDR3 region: CASSRRDSQPREQYF. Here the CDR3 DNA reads TGCGCCAGCAGTCGGCGGGATTCTCAACCTCGCGAGCAGTACTTC.

CDR3 protein: CSVAGRGLQETQYF. CDR3 sequence (DNA): TGCAGCGTTGCCGGCAGGGGGCTTCAAGAGACCCAGTACTTC. This rearrangement joins TRBV29-1 to TRBJ2-5; 8 nucleotides align to TRBD1. With V trimmed by 4 bases and J by 2 bases, 6 bases remained unmatched. Looked up from germline, CDR1 is SQVTM and CDR2 is ANQGSEA. The CDR3 is 14 amino acids. Complete variable domain (other parts from reference TRBV29-1 and TRBJ2-5): SAVISQKPSRDICQRGTSLTIQCQVDSQVTMMFWYRQQPGQSLTLIATANQGSEATYESGFVIDKFPISRPNLTFSTLTVSNMSPEDSSIYLCSVAGRGLQETQYFGPGTRLLVL.

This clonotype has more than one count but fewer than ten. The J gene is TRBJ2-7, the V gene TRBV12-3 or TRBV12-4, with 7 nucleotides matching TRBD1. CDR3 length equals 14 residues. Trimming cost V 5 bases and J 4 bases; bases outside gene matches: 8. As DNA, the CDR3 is TGTGCCAGCAGTCGCGGCCTACAGGGGTACGAGCAGTACTTC. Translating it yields CASSRGLQGYEQYF.

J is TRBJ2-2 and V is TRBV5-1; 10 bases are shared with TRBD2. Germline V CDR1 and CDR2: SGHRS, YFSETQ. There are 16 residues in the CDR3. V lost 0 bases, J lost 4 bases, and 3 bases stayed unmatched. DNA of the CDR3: TGCGCCAGCAGCTTGGATCCTAGCGGGAGCACCGGGGAGCTGTTTTTT. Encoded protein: CASSLDPSGSTGELFF.

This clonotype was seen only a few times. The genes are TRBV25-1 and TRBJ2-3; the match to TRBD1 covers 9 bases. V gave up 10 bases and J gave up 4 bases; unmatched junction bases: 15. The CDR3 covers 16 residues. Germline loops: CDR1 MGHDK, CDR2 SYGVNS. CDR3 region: CATALDRGFDSDTQYF. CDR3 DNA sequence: TGTGCCACCGCCCTGGACAGGGGCTTTGATTCAGATACGCAGTATTTT.

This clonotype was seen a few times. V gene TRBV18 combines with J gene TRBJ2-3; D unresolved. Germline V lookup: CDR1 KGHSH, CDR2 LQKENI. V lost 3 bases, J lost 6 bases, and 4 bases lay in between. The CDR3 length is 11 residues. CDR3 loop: CASSPYDTQYF. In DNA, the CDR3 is TGTGCCAGCTCACCCTATGATACGCAGTATTTT.

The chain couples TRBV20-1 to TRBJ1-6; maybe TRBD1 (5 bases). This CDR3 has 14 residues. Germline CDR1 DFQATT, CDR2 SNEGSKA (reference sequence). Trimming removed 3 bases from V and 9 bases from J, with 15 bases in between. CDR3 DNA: TGCAGTGCTAGCTCAGGGTCAGGATCTTCACCCCTCCACTTT. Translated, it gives CSASSGSGSSPLHF.

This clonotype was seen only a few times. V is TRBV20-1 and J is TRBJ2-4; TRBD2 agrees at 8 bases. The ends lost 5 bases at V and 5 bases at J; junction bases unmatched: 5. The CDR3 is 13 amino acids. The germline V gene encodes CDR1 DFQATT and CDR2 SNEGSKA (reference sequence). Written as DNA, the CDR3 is TGCAGTGCTTACGCAGCGGGGGAAAACATTCAGTACTTC. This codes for CSAYAAGENIQYF.

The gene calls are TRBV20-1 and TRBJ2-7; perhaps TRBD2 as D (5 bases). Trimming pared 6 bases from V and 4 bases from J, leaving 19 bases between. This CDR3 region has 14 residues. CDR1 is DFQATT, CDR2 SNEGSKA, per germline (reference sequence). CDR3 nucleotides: TGCAGTGCCAGCCACCAAGGAGGCTCTTACGAGCAGTACTTC. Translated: CSASHQGGSYEQYF.

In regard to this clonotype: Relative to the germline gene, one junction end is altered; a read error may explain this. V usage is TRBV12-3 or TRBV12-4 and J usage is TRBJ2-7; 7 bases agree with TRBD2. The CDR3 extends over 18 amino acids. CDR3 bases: TGTGCCTTCTGTTTAGCGACGCGGGGAGGGGCGGGAGACTACGAGCAGTATTTC. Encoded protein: CAFCLATRGGAGDYEQYF.

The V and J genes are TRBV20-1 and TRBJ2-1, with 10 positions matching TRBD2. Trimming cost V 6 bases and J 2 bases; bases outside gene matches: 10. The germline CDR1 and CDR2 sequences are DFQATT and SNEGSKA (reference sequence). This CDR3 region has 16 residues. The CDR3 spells CSALSHSGGTYNEQFF. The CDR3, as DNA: TGCAGTGCCCTATCCCATAGCGGGGGGACCTACAATGAGCAGTTCTTC.

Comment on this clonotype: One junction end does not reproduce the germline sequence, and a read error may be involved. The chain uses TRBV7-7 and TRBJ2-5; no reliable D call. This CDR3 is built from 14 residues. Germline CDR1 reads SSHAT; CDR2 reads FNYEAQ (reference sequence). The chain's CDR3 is CASSSDPSGETQYF. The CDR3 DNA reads TGTGCTAGCAGCTCAGACCCCTCTGGGGAGACCCAGTACTTC.

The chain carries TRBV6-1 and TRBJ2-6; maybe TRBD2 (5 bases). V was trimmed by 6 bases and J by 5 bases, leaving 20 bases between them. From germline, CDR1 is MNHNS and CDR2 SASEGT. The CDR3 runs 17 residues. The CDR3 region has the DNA TGTGCCAGCAGCCCACTAGTAAGCGGAGCGCGGGCCAACGTCCTGACTTTC. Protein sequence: CASSPLVSGARANVLTF.

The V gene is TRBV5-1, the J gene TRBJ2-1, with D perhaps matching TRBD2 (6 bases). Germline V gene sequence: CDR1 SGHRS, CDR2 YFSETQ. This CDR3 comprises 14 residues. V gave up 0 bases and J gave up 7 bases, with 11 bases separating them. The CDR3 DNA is TGCGCCAGCAGCTTGGGACTAGTGGGAAATGAGCAGTTCTTC. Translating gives CASSLGLVGNEQFF.